This T cell receptor (beta chain) was obtained from a study of shared clonotypes between healthy human individuals. The study's findings and limits: It was observed that about 5% of naive CD4 clonotypes were shared across a handful of donors.

Concerning this clone itself: Its antigen is unknown. Other DNA sequences in the sample encode the same CDR3.

The repertoire was sequenced with immunoSEQ multiplex PCR; TCRdb's copy has only in-frame clones and lacks some. The sample holds millions of clones, 90% to 95% seen once. Germline CDR1 is SEHNR and CDR2 is FQNEAQ (reference sequence). The CDR3 consists of 12 residues. Trimming cost V 1 base and J 5 bases, with 5 bases left between them. This sequence was found in a man aged 18 to 29 in good health. The sequenced sample was naive CD4+ T cells sorted from blood. As to subset: CD45RA+ positively selected. This chain joins TRBV7-9 and TRBJ2-5; unclear D gene. The CDR3 bases are TGTGCCAGCAGCTTAGTTCTGGAGACCCAGTACTTC. Residues: CASSLVLETQYF.